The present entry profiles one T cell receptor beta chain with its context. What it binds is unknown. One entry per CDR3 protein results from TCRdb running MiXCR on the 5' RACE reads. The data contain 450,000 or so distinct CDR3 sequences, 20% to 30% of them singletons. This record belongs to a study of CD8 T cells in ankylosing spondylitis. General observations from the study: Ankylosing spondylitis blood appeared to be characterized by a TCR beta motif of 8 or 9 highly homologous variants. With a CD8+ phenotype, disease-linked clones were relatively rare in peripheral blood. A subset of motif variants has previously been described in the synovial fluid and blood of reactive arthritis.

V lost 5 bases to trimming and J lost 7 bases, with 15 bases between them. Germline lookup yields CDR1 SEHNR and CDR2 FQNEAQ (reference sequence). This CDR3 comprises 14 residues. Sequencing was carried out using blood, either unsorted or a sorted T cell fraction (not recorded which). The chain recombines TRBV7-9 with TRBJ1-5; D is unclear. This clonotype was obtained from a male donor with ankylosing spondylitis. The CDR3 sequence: CASSKTGYGQPQHF. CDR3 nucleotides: TGTGCCAGCAGCAAGACCGGGTACGGACAGCCCCAGCATTTT.